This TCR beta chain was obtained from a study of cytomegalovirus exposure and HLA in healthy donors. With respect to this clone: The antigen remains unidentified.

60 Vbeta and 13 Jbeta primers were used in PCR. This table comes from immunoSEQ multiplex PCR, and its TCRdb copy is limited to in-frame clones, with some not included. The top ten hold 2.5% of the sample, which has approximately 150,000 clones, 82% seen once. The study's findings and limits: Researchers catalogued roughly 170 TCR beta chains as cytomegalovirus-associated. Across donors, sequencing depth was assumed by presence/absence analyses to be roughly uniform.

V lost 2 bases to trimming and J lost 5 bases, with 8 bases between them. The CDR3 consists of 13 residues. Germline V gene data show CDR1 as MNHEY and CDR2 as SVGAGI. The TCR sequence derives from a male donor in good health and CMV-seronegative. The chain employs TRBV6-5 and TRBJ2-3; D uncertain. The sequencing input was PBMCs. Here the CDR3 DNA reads TGTGCCAGCAGTTACCACCGTAGAGATACGCAGTATTTT. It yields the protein CASSYHRRDTQYF.